This T cell receptor beta chain appears in the sequencing data of a study of cytomegalovirus exposure and HLA in healthy donors. 13 Jbeta primers and 60 Vbeta primers were used for the PCR. The repertoire was sequenced with immunoSEQ multiplex PCR; TCRdb's copy has only in-frame clones and lacks some. The sample lists 150,000 to 200,000 clones, 70% to 80% occurring once. V was trimmed by 6 bases and J by 6 bases, leaving 14 bases between them. Germline V gene data show CDR1 as MRHNA and CDR2 as SNTAGT. The CDR3 sequence is 14 residues long. This sequence was found in a man aged 25 to 40 in good health and CMV-seronegative. The sample comprised PBMCs. The chain combines TRBV6-4 with TRBJ2-2, with unresolved D. In DNA, the CDR3 is TGTGCCAGCAGCGGCGGAGTTTCGGCCGGGGAGCTGTTTTTT. This codes for CASSGGVSAGELFF.